This T cell receptor beta chain was captured in a study of technical replicates of blood from a few donors. Clones were read by immunoSEQ multiplex PCR, and TCRdb kept only the in-frame ones, dropping some. Of 90,000 to 100,000 clones listed, around 95% were seen once; the top ten hold 0.22%. Sequencing was carried out using T cells isolated from PBMCs. The receptor's source is a human donor in good health.

As DNA, the CDR3 is TGCGCCAGCAGCCTCTTTGGGACTAGCCGCCTCAGCTCCTACAATGAGCAGTTCTTC. Protein: CASSLFGTSRLSSYNEQFF. The chain employs TRBV4-1 and TRBJ2-1; TRBD2 aligns across 9 bases. The CDR3 runs to 19 residues. In germline, CDR1 is MGHRA, CDR2 YSYEKL. With 4 bases clipped from V and 0 bases from J, the junction kept 13 bases outside the gene matches.